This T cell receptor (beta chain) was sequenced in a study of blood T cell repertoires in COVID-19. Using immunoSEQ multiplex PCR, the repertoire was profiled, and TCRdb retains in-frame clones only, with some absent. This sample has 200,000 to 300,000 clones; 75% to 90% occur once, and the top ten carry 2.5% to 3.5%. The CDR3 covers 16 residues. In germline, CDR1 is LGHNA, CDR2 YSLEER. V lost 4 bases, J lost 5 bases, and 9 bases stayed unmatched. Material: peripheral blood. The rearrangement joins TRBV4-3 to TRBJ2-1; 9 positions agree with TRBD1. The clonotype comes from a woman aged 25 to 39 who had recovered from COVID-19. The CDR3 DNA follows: TGCGCCAGCAGCCTACAGAATAACAGGGGGCACAATGAGCAGTTCTTC. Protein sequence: CASSLQNNRGHNEQFF.